These 25 T cell receptor beta chains were all obtained from the same sample, sequenced in a study of cytomegalovirus exposure and HLA in healthy donors. The PCR used 60 Vbeta and 13 Jbeta primers. Produced via immunoSEQ multiplex PCR; TCRdb's table is partial and in-frame only. The sample records 150,000 to 200,000 clones, roughly three quarters being singletons. The material sequenced was PBMCs. Receptor source: a male donor in good health and CMV-seropositive.

The V call is TRBV4-3, the J call TRBJ2-6; D uncertain. Germline V gene lookup returns CDR1 LGHNA and CDR2 YSLEER. The CDR3 totals 16 residues. V shed 0 bases and J shed 2 bases, with 8 bases lying between them. DNA of the CDR3: TGCGCCAGCAGCCAAGATTTTTCCACTGGGGCCAACGTCCTGACTTTC. Amino acids: CASSQDFSTGANVLTF.

The genes are TRBV2 and TRBJ2-3; 12 bases fit TRBD2. V lost 3 bases to trimming and J lost 3 bases; unmatched junction nucleotides: 10. CDR3 length: 18 residues. The germline gives CDR1 SNHLY, CDR2 FYNNEI. For the CDR3, the DNA is TGTGCCAGCAGTGAGCTAGCGGGGGGGCCGTGGTCGACAGATACGCAGTATTTT. It specifies CASSELAGGPWSTDTQYF.

The chain links TRBV30 to TRBJ1-1, with 7 bases that match TRBD1. The germline gives CDR1 GTSNPN, CDR2 SVGIG (reference sequence). Trimming at V came to 5 bases and at J to 5 bases, leaving 5 bases not matched to a gene. CDR3 length: 12 residues. CDR3: CAWATGRTEAFF. The CDR3 coding sequence is TGTGCCTGGGCGACAGGGCGGACTGAAGCTTTCTTT.

The table lists this clone with a few counts. This rearrangement joins TRBV19 to TRBJ1-5; D is unresolved. Germline assignment: CDR1 LNHDA and CDR2 SQIVND (reference sequence). CDR3 length: 13 amino acids. V gave up 0 bases and J gave up 9 bases, with 9 bases separating them. The CDR3 nucleotides are TGTGCCAGTAGTATAGATCAGGCCAGGCCCCAGCATTTT. It is translated as CASSIDQARPQHF.

V gene TRBV4-3 combines with J gene TRBJ2-1, with TRBD2 as a possible D gene (6 bases). Between the trimmed V and J ends, which lost 3 bases and 3 bases, there was a span of 15 bases. The germline CDR1 and CDR2 sequences are LGHNA and YSLEER. This CDR3 has 16 amino acids. The CDR3 is CASSQEKGLYYNEQFF. In DNA form, the CDR3 reads TGCGCCAGCAGCCAGGAGAAGGGACTTTACTACAATGAGCAGTTCTTC.

The genes are TRBV19 and TRBJ2-2, with D possibly matching TRBD2 (5 bases). The germline gives CDR1 LNHDA, CDR2 SQIVND (reference sequence). The CDR3 spans 14 residues. The V and J ends lost 6 bases and 1 base respectively, with 9 bases between them. CDR3 residues: CASSGVWNTGELFF. CDR3 in DNA: TGTGCCAGTAGCGGGGTATGGAACACCGGGGAGCTGTTTTTT.

The V gene is TRBV10-2, the J gene TRBJ2-7; the D gene is possibly TRBD2 (5 bases). This CDR3 is built from 15 residues. V lost 6 bases and J lost 5, with 20 bases in between. Germline V CDR1 and CDR2: WSHSY, SAAADI. CDR3 coding DNA: TGCGCCAGCAGCCAAACGGAGCGAGGGTCCCACGAGCAGTACTTC. As protein: CASSQTERGSHEQYF.

The rearrangement links TRBV5-4 to TRBJ2-1, with 10 bases aligning to TRBD2. The trim removed 7 bases at V and 14 bases at J, leaving 9 bases unmatched. Germline V gene data show CDR1 as SGHNT and CDR2 as YYREEE (reference sequence). CDR3 length: 12 amino acids. The CDR3 region is CASGSSGGVEFF. The DNA for the CDR3 is TGTGCCAGCGGCTCGAGCGGGGGGGTAGAGTTCTTC.

The gene calls are TRBV9 and TRBJ2-1, with D possibly being TRBD2 (6 bases). The CDR3 extends over 16 amino acids. Trimming left V 3 bases short and J 7 bases short, with 20 bases between. CDR1 is SGDLS and CDR2 is YYNGEE in the germline V gene. CDR3 bases: TGTGCCAGCAGCGCCCACCCACCCGGGACTGCTAATGAGCAGTTCTTC. Its translation is CASSAHPPGTANEQFF.

Worth noting for this clone: Other nucleotide sequences in the sample specify the same CDR3. The chain has TRBV7-9 and TRBJ2-1; D not resolved. Germline CDR1 reads SEHNR; CDR2 reads FQNEAQ (reference sequence). With 6 bases removed from V and 4 bases from J, the gap between germline ends came to 10 bases. The CDR3 has 13 amino acids. CDR3 amino acids: CASSLRSYNEQFF. The CDR3, as DNA: TGTGCCAGCAGTCTCCGGTCGTACAATGAGCAGTTCTTC.

This chain connects TRBV9 to TRBJ2-5; the match to TRBD1 covers 7 bases. CDR3 length: 16 amino acids. J lost 5 bases, V lost 3 bases, and 13 bases had no gene match. CDR1 is SGDLS, CDR2 YYNGEE, per germline. CDR3 in DNA: TGTGCCAGCAGCGGGTCCGAGACAGGGCGCACGGAGACCCAGTACTTC. Residues: CASSGSETGRTETQYF.

The rearrangement links TRBV12-5 to TRBJ1-3; D remains ambiguous. CDR3 size: 18 residues. V gave up 0 bases and J gave up 0 bases, with 15 bases separating them. Germline loops: CDR1 LGHNT, CDR2 FRNRAP. The CDR3 spells CASGLVPLLPYSGNTIYF. CDR3 nucleotide sequence: TGTGCTAGTGGTTTGGTACCCCTTCTACCCTACTCTGGAAACACCATATATTTT. The full variable domain, completed using reference TRBV12-5 and TRBJ1-3, is DARVTQTPRHKVTEMGQEVTMRCQPILGHNTVFWYRQTMMQGLELLAYFRNRAPLDDSGMPKDRFSAEMPDATLATLKIQPSEPRDSAVYFCASGLVPLLPYSGNTIYFGEGSWLTVV.

The table lists this clone with a few counts. V gene TRBV4-3 combines with J gene TRBJ2-7; 7 bases are a match to TRBD1. This CDR3 comprises 15 residues. Germline trimming cut 9 bases from V and 5 bases from J; bases unmatched to any gene: 16. Germline CDR1 is LGHNA and CDR2 is YSLEER. The CDR3 DNA follows: TGCGCCAGTGCTACCCGACAGGGAGAGACCCACGAGCAGTACTTC. This sequence encodes CASATRQGETHEQYF.

The rearrangement links TRBV11-1 to TRBJ2-5; 7 nucleotides line up with TRBD1. The CDR3 has 16 residues. Trimming removed 1 base from V and 5 bases from J; junction bases left unmatched: 10. Germline V gene sequence: CDR1 SGHAT, CDR2 FQDESV (reference sequence). The CDR3 here is CASSLDSGQSRETQYF. The CDR3 nucleotides are TGTGCCAGCAGCTTAGACTCGGGACAGTCTAGGGAGACCCAGTACTTC.

DNA of the CDR3: TGTGCCAGCAGCGGGACAGGGCCCCAACCCGGGGAGCTGTTTTTT. It yields the protein CASSGTGPQPGELFF. The rearrangement links TRBV9 to TRBJ2-2; 8 bases are a match to TRBD1. The CDR3 is 15 residues long. Germline CDR1 is SGDLS and CDR2 is YYNGEE. The trim removed 3 bases at V and 6 bases at J, leaving 7 bases unmatched.

The chain couples TRBV25-1 to TRBJ2-5; 9 bases align to TRBD2. The length of the CDR3 is 15 residues. Looked up from germline, CDR1 is MGHDK and CDR2 is SYGVNS. J gave up 9 bases and V 3 bases, and 11 bases lay outside the gene matches. The CDR3 coding sequence is TGTGCCAGCAGTGATCTAGCGGGACCTTCATCGCCCCAGTACTTC. Protein: CASSDLAGPSSPQYF.

The chain uses TRBV9 and TRBJ2-7, with 7 bases matching TRBD1. The CDR3 totals 15 residues. The V and J ends lost 4 bases and 7 bases, in that order; junction bases with no gene match: 14. Germline CDR1 SGDLS, CDR2 YYNGEE. The CDR3 is CASSPSGDRVAEQYF. The CDR3, as DNA: TGTGCCAGCAGCCCGAGCGGAGACAGGGTGGCTGAGCAGTACTTC.

The CDR3 DNA sequence: TGTGCCAGCAGTGGGGCGGGGGGGGCGCGGACCTATAATTCACCCCTCCACTTT. Translating gives CASSGAGGARTYNSPLHF. V and J are TRBV6-1 and TRBJ1-6; D may be TRBD1 (6 bases). Germline lookup yields CDR1 MNHNS and CDR2 SASEGT. This CDR3 is built from 18 residues. V lost 4 bases to trimming and J lost 2 bases, with 18 bases between them.

V gene TRBV20-1 combines with J gene TRBJ1-3; D is unresolved. V dropped 5 bases and J dropped 4 bases, with 6 bases sitting between them. This CDR3 has 11 amino acids. Germline V CDR1 and CDR2: DFQATT, SNEGSKA (reference sequence). CDR3 protein: CSALSGNTIYF. In nucleotides, the CDR3 is TGCAGTGCTCTAAGCGGAAACACCATATATTTT.

In this sample, this clone turned up a few times. J is TRBJ2-7 and V is TRBV5-4; a possible D gene is TRBD1 (6 bases). CDR3 length: 14 amino acids. Between the trimmed V and J ends, which lost 4 bases and 1 base, there was a span of 12 bases. CDR1 and CDR2 (germline): SGHNT, YYREEE (reference sequence). The CDR3 spells CASSLDRYSYEQYF. DNA of the CDR3: TGTGCCAGCAGCCTGGACAGATATTCCTACGAGCAGTACTTC. The full variable domain, completed using reference TRBV5-4 and TRBJ2-7, is ETGVTQSPTHLIKTRGQQVTLRCSSQSGHNTVSWYQQALGQGPQFIFQYYREEENGRGNFPPRFSGLQFPNYSSELNVNALELDDSALYLCASSLDRYSYEQYFGPGTRLTVT.

This clone was seen only a few times. The chain links TRBV10-1 to TRBJ1-4, with a weak D call TRBD1 (5 bases). The CDR3 length is 15 residues. Germline loops: CDR1 WNHNN, CDR2 SYGVQD (reference sequence). Deletions cut 7 bases from V and 6 bases from J, with 18 bases between. CDR3 coding DNA: TGCGCCAGCAATCGATTGGGGGGGAGGGATGAAAAACTGTTTTTT. As protein: CASNRLGGRDEKLFF.

This chain joins TRBV5-1 and TRBJ2-7; D possibly corresponds to TRBD1 (5 bases). Germline CDR1 reads SGHRS; CDR2 reads YFSETQ. The CDR3 is made up of 13 amino acids. Trimming left V 6 bases short and J 3 bases short, with 13 bases between. CDR3 nucleotide sequence: TGCGCCAGCATCTCCGATGACAGCTACGAGCAGTACTTC. Encoded protein: CASISDDSYEQYF.

The rearrangement uses TRBV6-1 and TRBJ2-1; TRBD2 agrees at 11 bases. The CDR3 spans 17 residues. The V and J ends lost 0 bases and 4 bases, in that order; junction bases with no gene match: 5. The V gene's germline CDR1 is MNHNS and CDR2 SASEGT. The CDR3 DNA reads TGTGCCAGCAGTGAAGCCCTAGCGGGGGGCTCTTACAATGAGCAGTTCTTC. Residues: CASSEALAGGSYNEQFF.

The chain has TRBV10-1 and TRBJ2-7; TRBD1 agrees at 7 bases. V lost 6 bases and J lost 3; bases outside the gene matches: 8. Looked up from germline, CDR1 is WNHNN and CDR2 is SYGVQD (reference sequence). This CDR3 has 14 amino acids. CDR3 bases: TGCGCCAGCAGGATCGGGACAGCTTACTACGAGCAGTACTTC. It is translated as CASRIGTAYYEQYF.

The chain combines TRBV27 with TRBJ1-2; D call uncertain. V was cut by 6 bases and J by 5 bases, with 19 bases left in between. This CDR3 spans 15 amino acids. Germline CDR1 MNHEY, CDR2 SMNVEV (reference sequence). The chain's CDR3 is CASSLAEDGRYGYTF. CDR3 bases: TGTGCCAGCAGCTTAGCGGAGGACGGGCGTTATGGCTACACCTTC.